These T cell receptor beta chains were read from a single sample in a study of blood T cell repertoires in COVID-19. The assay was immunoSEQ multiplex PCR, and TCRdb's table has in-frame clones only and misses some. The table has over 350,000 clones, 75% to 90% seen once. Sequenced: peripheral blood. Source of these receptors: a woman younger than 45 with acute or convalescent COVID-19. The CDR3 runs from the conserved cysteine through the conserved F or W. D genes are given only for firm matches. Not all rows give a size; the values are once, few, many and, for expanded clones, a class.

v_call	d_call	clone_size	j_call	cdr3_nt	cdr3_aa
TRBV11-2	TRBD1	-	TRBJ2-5	TGTGCCAGCAGCTTGAACAGGGGAAGGGGCCAAGAGACCCAGTACTTC	CASSLNRGRGQETQYF
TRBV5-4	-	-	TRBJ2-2	TGTGCCAGCAGCTTGGATCCGACCGGGGAGCTGTTTTTT	CASSLDPTGELFF
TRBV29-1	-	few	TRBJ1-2	TGCAGCGTCCAGGGGTTGGGCAGTAATGGCTACACCTTC	CSVQGLGSNGYTF
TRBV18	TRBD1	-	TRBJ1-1	TGTGCCAGCTCACCCCGACAGGGGAGGGATTCTGAAGCTATCTTT	CASSPRQGRDSEAIF
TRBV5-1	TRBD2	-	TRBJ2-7	TGCGCCAGCAGCTTGGCGGGGGGATCCTACGAGCAGTACTTC	CASSLAGGSYEQYF
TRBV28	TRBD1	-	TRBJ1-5	TGTGCCAGCAGCTCCGGGACAGGGTTTGGTCAGCCCCAGCATTTT	CASSSGTGFGQPQHF
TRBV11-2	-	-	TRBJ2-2	TGTGCCAGCAGCCTGGGGCTCCCCGGGGAGCTGTTTTTT	CASSLGLPGELFF
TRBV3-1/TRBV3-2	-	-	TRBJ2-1	TGTGCCAGCAGCCAAGAGCTCAGGAAGAATGAGCAGTTCTTC	CASSQELRKNEQFF
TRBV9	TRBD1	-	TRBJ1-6	TGTGCCAGCAGCGTAACCGACAGGGGTGATTCACCCCTCCACTTT	CASSVTDRGDSPLHF
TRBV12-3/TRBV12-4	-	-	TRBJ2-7	TGTGCCAGCAGTAAAGGGGGTAGGGAGCAGTACTTC	CASSKGGREQYF
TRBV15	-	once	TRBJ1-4	TGTGCCACCAGCAGAGATAGAACTAATGAAAAACTGTTTTTT	CATSRDRTNEKLFF
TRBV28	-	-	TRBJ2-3	TGTGCCAGCAGTCCCGTTGGGGAGCCCACAGATACGCAGTATTTT	CASSPVGEPTDTQYF
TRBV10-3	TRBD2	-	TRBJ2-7	TGTGCCATCAGCCGGGGCGGGGGGATTACTTACGAGCAGTACTTC	CAISRGGGITYEQYF
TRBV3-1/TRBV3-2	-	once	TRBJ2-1	TGTGCCAGCAGCCAAGTCGGGGGTGTCAATGAGCAGTTCTTC	CASSQVGGVNEQFF
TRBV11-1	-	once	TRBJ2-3	TGTGCCAGCAGCTTGGGCCTTGCGGGGAGCGATACGCAGTATTTT	CASSLGLAGSDTQYF
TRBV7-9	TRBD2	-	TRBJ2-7	TGTGCCAGCAGCACACGACTAGCGGTCTCCTACGAGCAGTACTTC	CASSTRLAVSYEQYF
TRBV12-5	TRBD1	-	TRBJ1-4	TGTGCTAGTGGTAAACAGGGGAATGAAAAACTGTTTTTT	CASGKQGNEKLFF
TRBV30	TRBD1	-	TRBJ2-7	TGTGCCTGTATAGGACAGGGGGCAAACGAGCAGTACTTC	CACIGQGANEQYF
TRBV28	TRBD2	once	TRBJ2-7	TGTGCCAGCAGTACACCTAGCGGGGCGAGCTCCTACGAGCAGTACTTC	CASSTPSGASSYEQYF
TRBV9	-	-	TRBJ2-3	TGTGCCAGCAGCGTACAGGGATCAGATACGCAGTATTTT	CASSVQGSDTQYF
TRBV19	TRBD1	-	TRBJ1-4	TGTGCCAGTAGTATGCTGGACAGGTCGGGTGAAAAACTGTTTTTT	CASSMLDRSGEKLFF
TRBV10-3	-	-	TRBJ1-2	TGTGCCATCAGTGTGGACAGCTATGGCTACACCTTC	CAISVDSYGYTF
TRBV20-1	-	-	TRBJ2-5	TGCAGTGCTAGTGAAGGGAGCGAGGAGACCCAGTACTTC	CSASEGSEETQYF
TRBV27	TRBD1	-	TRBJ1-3	TGTGCCAGCAGTTACTCCCTGACAGGGGGTGCTGGAAACACCATATATTTT	CASSYSLTGGAGNTIYF
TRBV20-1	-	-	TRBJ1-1	TGCAGTGCTAGTTCCAGGACAGAAGCTTTCTTT	CSASSRTEAFF
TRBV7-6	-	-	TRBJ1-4	TGTGCCAGCAGCTTTGGGGGCGGAACTAATGAAAAACTGTTTTTT	CASSFGGGTNEKLFF
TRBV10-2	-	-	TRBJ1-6	TGCGCCAGCAGTGCGTCGGACAGTGGCCCTAATTCACCCCTCCACTTT	CASSASDSGPNSPLHF
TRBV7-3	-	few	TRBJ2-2	TGTGCCAGCAGCATACAGGGACCGGGCACCGGGGAGCTGTTTTTT	CASSIQGPGTGELFF
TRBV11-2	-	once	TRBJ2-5	TGTGCCAGCAGCACCCAACCAGCGGAGACCCAGTACTTC	CASSTQPAETQYF
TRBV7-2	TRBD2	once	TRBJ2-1	TGTGCCAGCAGCTTTACTAGCGGGGGGTACAATGAGCAGTTCTTC	CASSFTSGGYNEQFF
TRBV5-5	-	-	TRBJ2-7	TGTGCCAGCAGCTTGGGACAGTACTCCTACGAGCAGTACTTC	CASSLGQYSYEQYF
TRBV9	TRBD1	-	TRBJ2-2	TGTGCCAGCAGCCCCCAGGGGGATCGCGGCGGGGAGCTGTTTTTT	CASSPQGDRGGELFF
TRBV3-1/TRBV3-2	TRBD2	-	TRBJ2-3	TGTGCCAGCAGCCAATGGCAGCGGGGGGGCCGAGGCACAGATACGCAGTATTTT	CASSQWQRGGRGTDTQYF
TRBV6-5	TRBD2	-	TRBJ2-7	TGTGCCAGCAGTCCCGAGGGCGGGGGGGCTTACGAGCAGTACTTC	CASSPEGGGAYEQYF
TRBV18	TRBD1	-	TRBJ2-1	TGTGCCAGCTCACCGGGTGGGACAGGGGATCATGAGCAGTTCTTC	CASSPGGTGDHEQFF
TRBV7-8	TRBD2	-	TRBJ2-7	TGTGCCAGCAGCCCCTCCGGTAGCGGGGGGGAGCAGTACTTC	CASSPSGSGGEQYF
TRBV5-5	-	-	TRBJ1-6	TGTGCCAGCAGCTTGGATGGAGTTTCGGGGGAATATAATTCACCCCTCCACTTT	CASSLDGVSGEYNSPLHF
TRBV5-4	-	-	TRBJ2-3	TGTGCCAGCAGCTTCCGTTCCGATACGCAGTATTTT	CASSFRSDTQYF
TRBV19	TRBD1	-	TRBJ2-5	TGTGCCAGTAATACAGGGGTGGAAGAGACCCAGTACTTC	CASNTGVEETQYF
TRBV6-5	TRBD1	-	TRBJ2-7	TGTGCCAGCAGTCAGACAGGGGGCTCAACCTACGAGCAGTACTTC	CASSQTGGSTYEQYF
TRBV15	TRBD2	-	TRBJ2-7	TGTGCCACCAGCAGAGATAGCGGGGGCCCGCCTCCCGAGCAGTACTTC	CATSRDSGGPPPEQYF
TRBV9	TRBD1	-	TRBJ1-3	TGTGCCAGCAGCTCTAGGACAGGGGCCGTAAACACCATATATTTT	CASSSRTGAVNTIYF
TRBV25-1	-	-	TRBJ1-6	TGTGCCAGCACTACCGGGACACCACATTCACCCCTCCACTTT	CASTTGTPHSPLHF
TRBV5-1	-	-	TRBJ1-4	TGCGCCAGCAGCTTGGGTCTGAGTCGGGGGAATCGTGCAACTAATGAAAAACTGTTTTTT	CASSLGLSRGNRATNEKLFF
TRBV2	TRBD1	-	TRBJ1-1	TGTGCCAGCAGTCAAAACCGGGACAGGGACACTGAAGCTTTCTTT	CASSQNRDRDTEAFF
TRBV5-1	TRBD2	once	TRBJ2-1	TGCGCCAGCAGCTTTCGACTAGCGGGGGATGAGCAGTTCTTC	CASSFRLAGDEQFF
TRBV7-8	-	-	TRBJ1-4	TGTGCCAGCAGTCCCGGACAGTCAACTAATGAAAAACTGTTTTTT	CASSPGQSTNEKLFF
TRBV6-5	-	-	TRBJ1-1	TGTGCCAGCAGTTACTTCGGGGGAGACACTGAAGCTTTCTTT	CASSYFGGDTEAFF
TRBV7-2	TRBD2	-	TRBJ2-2	TGTGCCAGCAGCTTAGGTGCACGTGGGGGAGGGTTGGCCGGGGAGCTGTTTTTT	CASSLGARGGGLAGELFF
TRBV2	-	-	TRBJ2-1	TGTGCCAGCGGGGGGATAGCGGACAATGAGCAGTTCTTC	CASGGIADNEQFF
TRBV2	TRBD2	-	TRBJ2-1	TGTGCCAGCAGTTTCGGCGGGGGGGCGGGGAATGAGCAGTTCTTC	CASSFGGGAGNEQFF
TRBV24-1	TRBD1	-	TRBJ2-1	TGTGCCACCAGCGGGACAGGGATAGGGAATGAGCAGTTCTTC	CATSGTGIGNEQFF